The sequence of this TCR beta chain was determined in a study of Graves' ophthalmopathy and Graves' hyperthyroidism. On the study more broadly: The study drew peripheral blood at initial diagnosis, before any treatment.

In its sample, this clonotype was seen many times. No antigen is known for it. Ophthalmopathy absent within 18 months of follow-up marked hyperthyroidism as stable. Ages of hyperthyroidism patients ran from 18 to 65, and their diagnoses were new, under 2 months' duration. Findings of the study overall: Most thyroid clonotypes with frequency above 0.001 were detected in blood too.

Amplifying from RNA transcripts, the study obtained TCR beta CDR3 regions. In the first round, RT-PCR was carried out with HTBI primers, and a multiplex PCR formed the second round. A single record per CDR3 protein comes from TCRdb applying MiXCR to the multiplex PCR reads. The top ten clones hold around 6.9% of a sample with about 620,000 distinct CDR3 sequences, approximately 21% of them seen once. Sequencing was done on a sample of peripheral blood. This clonotype originated in a woman aged 18-35 years with stable Graves' hyperthyroidism. Some clones in this sample may be carry-over from other donors' samples.

The CDR3, as DNA: TGTGCCAGTCGGGACAGGGGGCGCGCTGAAGCTTTCTTT. Translating it yields CASRDRGRAEAFF. The V and J genes are TRBV6-1 and TRBJ1-1; TRBD1 matches 12 bases. Germline trimming cut 9 bases from V and 6 bases from J; bases unmatched to any gene: 5. The length of the CDR3 is 13 residues. CDR1 and CDR2 from the germline V gene are MNHNS and SASEGT.